This TCR beta chain was recorded in a study of siplizumab effects on memory and regulatory T cells. Germline V gives CDR1 SGHDT, CDR2 YYEEEE. The CDR3 extends over 16 amino acids. J lost 2 bases, V lost 1 base, and 4 bases had no gene match. Some clones are missing from TCRdb's copy, which holds only in-frame ones; the method was immunoSEQ multiplex PCR. The table lists about 100,000 clones, about 94% of them singletons. The sample taken for sequencing was non-Treg CD4+ T cells sorted from blood. The source of this sequence is a human donor in good health. V is TRBV5-6 and J is TRBJ2-7; TRBD2 matches at 12 bases. DNA for the CDR3: TGTGCCAGCAGCTTGAAACTAGCGGGAGGCCCCTACGAGCAGTACTTC. This gives the protein CASSLKLAGGPYEQYF. The full variable domain, in which reference TRBV5-6 and TRBJ2-7 provide the parts outside the CDR3, is DAGVTQSPTHLIKTRGQQVTLRCSPKSGHDTVSWYQQALGQGPQFIFQYYEEEERQRGNFPDRFSGHQFPNYSSELNVNALLLGDSALYLCASSLKLAGGPYEQYFGPGTRLTVT.